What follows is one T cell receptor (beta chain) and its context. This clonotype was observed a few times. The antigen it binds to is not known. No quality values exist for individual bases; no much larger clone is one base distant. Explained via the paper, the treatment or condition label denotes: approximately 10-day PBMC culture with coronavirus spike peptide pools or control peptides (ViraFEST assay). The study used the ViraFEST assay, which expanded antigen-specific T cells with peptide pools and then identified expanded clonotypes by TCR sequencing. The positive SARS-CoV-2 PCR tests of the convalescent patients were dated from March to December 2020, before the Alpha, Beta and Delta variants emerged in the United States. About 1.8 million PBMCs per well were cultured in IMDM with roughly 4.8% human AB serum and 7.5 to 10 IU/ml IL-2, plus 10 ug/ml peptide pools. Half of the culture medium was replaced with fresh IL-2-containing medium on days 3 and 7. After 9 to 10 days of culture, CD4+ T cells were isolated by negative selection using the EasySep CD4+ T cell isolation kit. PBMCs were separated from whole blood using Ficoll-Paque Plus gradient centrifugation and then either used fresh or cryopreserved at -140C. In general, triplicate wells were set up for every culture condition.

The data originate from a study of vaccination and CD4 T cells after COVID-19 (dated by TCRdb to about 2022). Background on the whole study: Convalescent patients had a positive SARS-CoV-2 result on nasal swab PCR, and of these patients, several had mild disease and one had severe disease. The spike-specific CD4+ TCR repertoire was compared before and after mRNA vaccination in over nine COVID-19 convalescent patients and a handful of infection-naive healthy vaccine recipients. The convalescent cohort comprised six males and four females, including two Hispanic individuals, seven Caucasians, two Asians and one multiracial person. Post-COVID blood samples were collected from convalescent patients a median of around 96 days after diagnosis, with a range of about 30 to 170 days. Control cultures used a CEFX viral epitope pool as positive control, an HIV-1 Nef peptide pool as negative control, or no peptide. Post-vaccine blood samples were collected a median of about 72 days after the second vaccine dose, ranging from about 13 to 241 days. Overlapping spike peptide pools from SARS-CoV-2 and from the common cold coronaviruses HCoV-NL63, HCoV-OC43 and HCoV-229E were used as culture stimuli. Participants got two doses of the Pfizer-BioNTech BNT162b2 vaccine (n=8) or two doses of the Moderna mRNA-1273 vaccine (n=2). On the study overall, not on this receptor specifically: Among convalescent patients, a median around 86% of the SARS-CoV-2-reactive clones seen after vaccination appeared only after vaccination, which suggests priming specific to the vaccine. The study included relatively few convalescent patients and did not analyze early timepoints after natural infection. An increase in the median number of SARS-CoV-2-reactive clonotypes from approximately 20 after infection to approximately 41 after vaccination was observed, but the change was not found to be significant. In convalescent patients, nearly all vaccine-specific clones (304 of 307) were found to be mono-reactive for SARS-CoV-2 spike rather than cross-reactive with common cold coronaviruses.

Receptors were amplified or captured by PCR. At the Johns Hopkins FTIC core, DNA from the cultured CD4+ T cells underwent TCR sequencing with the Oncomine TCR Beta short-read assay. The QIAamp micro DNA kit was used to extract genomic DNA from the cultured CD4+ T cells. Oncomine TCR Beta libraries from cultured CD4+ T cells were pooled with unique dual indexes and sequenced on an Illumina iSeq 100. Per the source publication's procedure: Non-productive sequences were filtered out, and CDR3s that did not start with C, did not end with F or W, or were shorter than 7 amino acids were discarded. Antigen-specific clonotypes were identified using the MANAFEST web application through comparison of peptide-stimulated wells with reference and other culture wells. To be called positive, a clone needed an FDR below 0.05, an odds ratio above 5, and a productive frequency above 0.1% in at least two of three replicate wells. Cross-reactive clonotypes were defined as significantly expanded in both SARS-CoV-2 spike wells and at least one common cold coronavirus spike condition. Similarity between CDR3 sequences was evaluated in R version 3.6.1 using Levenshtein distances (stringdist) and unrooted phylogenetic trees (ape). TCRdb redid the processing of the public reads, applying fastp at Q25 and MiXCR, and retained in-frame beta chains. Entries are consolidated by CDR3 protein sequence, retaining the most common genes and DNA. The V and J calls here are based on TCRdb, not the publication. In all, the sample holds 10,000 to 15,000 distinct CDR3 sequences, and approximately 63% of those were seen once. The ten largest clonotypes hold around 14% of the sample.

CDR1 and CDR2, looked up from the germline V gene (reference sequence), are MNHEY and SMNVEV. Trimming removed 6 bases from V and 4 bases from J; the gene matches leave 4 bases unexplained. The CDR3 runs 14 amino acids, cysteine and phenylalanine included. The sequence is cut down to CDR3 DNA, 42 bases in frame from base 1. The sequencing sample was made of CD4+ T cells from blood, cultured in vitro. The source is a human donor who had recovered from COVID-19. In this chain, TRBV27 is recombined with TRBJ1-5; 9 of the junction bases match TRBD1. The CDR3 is CASSIDRGNQPQHF. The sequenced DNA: TGTGCCAGCAGCATTGACAGGGGGAATCAGCCCCAGCATTTT.